The 2 T cell receptor beta chains below were found in one sample sequenced in a study of a mutant IDH1 vaccine in newly diagnosed glioma. No antigens are known for them. The assay was immunoSEQ multiplex PCR, and TCRdb's table has in-frame clones only and misses some. Of approximately 39,000 clones detected, about four fifths appear once; the ten largest clones hold over 4.5%. Regarding time point: week 23, last vaccination. In every dose of vaccine, 300 ug of mutant IDH1 20-mer peptide was given alongside topical imiquimod. The sample in question was PBMCs, obtained from a glioma patient whose treatment included an IDH1 peptide vaccine. These receptor sequences come from a man aged 35 to 55 with glioma.

This clone was counted between two and nine times. V usage is TRBV4-1 and J usage is TRBJ1-1, with TRBD1 identical over 9 bases. V lost 5 bases and J lost 5; bases outside the gene matches: 6. The CDR3 runs 14 residues. Looked up from germline, CDR1 is MGHRA and CDR2 is YSYEKL. The DNA of the CDR3 is TGCGCCAGCAGCAGAACAGGGGGCGGTACTGAAGCTTTCTTT. Residues: CASSRTGGGTEAFF.

The chain couples TRBV25-1 to TRBJ1-4; the D is unclear. CDR3 length: 16 residues. With 1 base removed from V and 1 base from J, the gap between germline ends came to 10 bases. Germline values: CDR1 MGHDK, CDR2 SYGVNS. The CDR3 sequence: CASSESRWGTNEKLFF. CDR3 bases: TGTGCCAGCAGTGAATCCCGGTGGGGAACTAATGAAAAACTGTTTTTT.